This entry lists 9 T cell receptor beta chains sequenced from one sample in a study of OX40 agonist ivuxolimab in advanced cancers. Method: immunoSEQ multiplex PCR; TCRdb's copy keeps in-frame clones and lacks some. Here the sample spans 70,000 to 95,000 clones, less than 95% being singletons. The starting material was CD4+ or CD8+ T cells sorted from blood, obtained in a trial of the OX40 agonist ivuxolimab. The receptor source for this set is an adult with an advanced solid tumor such as melanoma, head and neck, liver or kidney cancer.

The chain combines TRBV9 with TRBJ2-7; maybe TRBD2 (6 bases). This CDR3 has 14 amino acids. Germline CDR1 SGDLS, CDR2 YYNGEE. Trimming pared 4 bases from V and 6 bases from J, leaving 17 bases between. CDR3 sequence (DNA): TGTGCCAGCAGCTTCGGGACTTTTGGCGGCGAGCAGTACTTC. Its protein is CASSFGTFGGEQYF.

A single count supports this clone. This chain connects TRBV6-1 to TRBJ1-2; D perhaps matches TRBD1 (6 bases). Germline loops: CDR1 MNHNS, CDR2 SASEGT. The CDR3 covers 15 residues. Trimming stripped 6 bases from V and 3 bases from J, with 17 bases between. Here the CDR3 DNA reads TGTGCCAGCAGCGAAAGACAGGAGATTTACTATGGCTACACCTTC. This sequence encodes CASSERQEIYYGYTF.

V is TRBV6-6 and J is TRBJ1-2; no reliable D call. V was clipped by 0 bases and J by 6 bases, with 11 bases between them. Germline V gene lookup returns CDR1 MNHNY and CDR2 SVGAGI (reference sequence). The CDR3 has 14 amino acids. CDR3 amino acids: CASSYSRGIHGYTF. CDR3 in DNA: TGTGCCAGCAGTTACTCCCGTGGCATCCATGGCTACACCTTC.

The genes are TRBV27 and TRBJ1-1; a weak D match, TRBD1 (5 bases). V lost 7 bases, J lost 2 bases, and 14 bases lay in between. Germline V CDR1 and CDR2: MNHEY, SMNVEV (reference sequence). The CDR3 spans 14 residues. CDR3 sequence reads: CASNHLRDNTEAFF. The CDR3 bases are TGTGCCAGCAATCATCTCAGGGATAACACTGAAGCTTTCTTT.

The genes are TRBV25-1 and TRBJ2-3, with D unclear. V was clipped by 0 bases and J by 7 bases, with 5 bases between them. The CDR3 contains 12 residues. CDR1 is MGHDK and CDR2 is SYGVNS in the germline V gene. In DNA form, the CDR3 reads TGTGCCAGCAGTGAATATATGCATACGCAGTATTTT. This codes for CASSEYMHTQYF.

This sequence joins TRBV2 and TRBJ1-5; D remains ambiguous. V dropped 1 base and J dropped 1 base, with 8 bases sitting between them. The CDR3 has 15 amino acids. The V gene's germline CDR1 is SNHLY and CDR2 FYNNEI. CDR3: CASSEVGSSNQPQHF. In DNA form, the CDR3 reads TGTGCCAGCAGTGAAGTGGGTAGCAGCAATCAGCCCCAGCATTTT.

This clone was detected once. The chain uses TRBV7-8 and TRBJ1-1; no clear D. The V end was cut by 3 bases, the J end by 0 bases, with 14 bases between. Germline CDR1 SGHVS, CDR2 FQNEAQ. The CDR3 is 16 residues long. CDR3 in DNA: TGTGCCAGCAGCTTGATTATGGGAGGTTTGAACACTGAAGCTTTCTTT. Amino acid sequence: CASSLIMGGLNTEAFF.

The V call is TRBV19, the J call TRBJ2-3; no clear D gene. The CDR3 runs 15 residues. CDR1 and CDR2 (germline): LNHDA, SQIVND (reference sequence). The ends were cut back, 1 base at V and 1 base at J, with 9 bases in the middle. This chain's CDR3 is CASSIVGLGTDTQYF. CDR3 DNA sequence: TGTGCCAGTAGTATAGTAGGGTTGGGCACAGATACGCAGTATTTT.

The rearrangement uses TRBV9 and TRBJ2-1; D gene ambiguous. V lost 3 bases to trimming and J lost 7 bases, with 8 bases between them. The CDR3 is made up of 12 amino acids. Per the germline V gene, CDR1 is SGDLS and CDR2 is YYNGEE. The CDR3 loop reads CASSASGNEQFF. In DNA, the CDR3 is TGTGCCAGCAGCGCTTCCGGGAATGAGCAGTTCTTC.